The 14 T cell receptor beta chains below come from one sample, sequenced in a study of blood T cell repertoires in COVID-19. Here immunoSEQ multiplex PCR was the method, and the copy in TCRdb shows in-frame clones only, minus some. The sample lists under 200,000 clones; roughly 86% were seen once. Material: peripheral blood. The receptors here all came from a man aged 35-49 years with active or convalescent COVID-19.

The chain carries TRBV30 and TRBJ1-1; D is ambiguous. Trimming shortened V by 2 bases and J by 4 bases, and 14 bases separated the two germline ends. From germline, CDR1 is GTSNPN and CDR2 SVGIG (reference sequence). The CDR3 has 14 residues. As DNA, the CDR3 is TGTGCCTGGAGTCTCGCCGGTGTGGTCACTGAAGCTTTCTTT. Amino acid sequence: CAWSLAGVVTEAFF.

This chain uses TRBV28 with TRBJ1-2; 11 bases align to TRBD1. Germline-derived CDR1 and CDR2 are MDHEN and SYDVKM. The CDR3 loop spans 12 amino acids. J was trimmed by 14 bases and V by 1 base; bases with no gene match: 3. The CDR3 sequence: CASSLLDRGLTF. The DNA for the CDR3 is TGTGCCAGCAGTTTATTGGACAGGGGGCTTACCTTC.

J is TRBJ1-6 and V is TRBV2, with 9 bases lining up with TRBD1. The germline gives CDR1 SNHLY, CDR2 FYNNEI. V lost 6 bases to trimming and J lost 6 bases; unmatched junction nucleotides: 6. This CDR3 contains 15 residues. CDR3 region: CASRAGQGFNSPLHF. CDR3 bases: TGTGCCAGCAGAGCGGGACAGGGATTTAATTCACCCCTCCACTTT.

The V gene is TRBV5-1, the J gene TRBJ2-7, with D unclear. Looked up from germline, CDR1 is SGHRS and CDR2 is YFSETQ. Trimming took off 0 bases at V and 0 bases at J, with 7 bases between the two ends. The CDR3 has 14 amino acids. The CDR3 DNA reads as TGCGCCAGCAGCTTGGCACAACCCTCCTACGAGCAGTACTTC. Amino acids: CASSLAQPSYEQYF.

J is TRBJ1-1 and V is TRBV19; D possibly corresponds to TRBD1 (6 bases). Germline V CDR1 and CDR2: LNHDA, SQIVND (reference sequence). V lost 5 bases to trimming and J lost 3 bases, with 16 bases between them. This CDR3 has 15 amino acids. The CDR3 DNA reads as TGTGCCAGTAGTCCAAGCACAGGGTTCGACACTGAAGCTTTCTTT. It yields the protein CASSPSTGFDTEAFF.

The genes are TRBV3-1 (or the pseudogene TRBV3-2) and TRBJ2-1; TRBD2 matches at 13 bases. Per germline, CDR1 LGHDT and CDR2 YNNKEL (reference sequence). V shed 0 bases and J 7 bases; nucleotides not matched to a gene: 6. The CDR3 is 17 amino acids. The CDR3 spells CASSQDRGLAGWNEQFF. Here the CDR3 DNA reads TGTGCCAGCAGCCAAGATCGGGGACTAGCGGGGTGGAATGAGCAGTTCTTC.

In DNA form, the CDR3 reads TGTGCCAGCTCACCAAACGGCGGGGGAAGCAATCAGCCCCAGCATTTT. Amino acid sequence: CASSPNGGGSNQPQHF. The genes are TRBV18 and TRBJ1-5, with D possibly matching TRBD1 (5 bases). The V gene's germline CDR1 is KGHSH and CDR2 LQKENI. This CDR3 region has 16 residues. Trimming removed 2 bases from V and 1 base from J, with 12 bases in between.

This clone was counted once. The chain recombines TRBV2 with TRBJ1-6; a possible D gene is TRBD1 (6 bases). The germline gives CDR1 SNHLY, CDR2 FYNNEI. The CDR3 is made up of 14 amino acids. The ends were cut back, 7 bases at V and 1 base at J, with 8 bases in the middle. Here the CDR3 reads CASKQGSYNSPLHF. Written as DNA, the CDR3 is TGTGCCAGCAAACAGGGATCCTATAATTCACCCCTCCACTTT.

V and J are TRBV14 and TRBJ1-3; D is possibly TRBD1 (5 bases). Germline values: CDR1 SGHDN, CDR2 FVKESK. The CDR3 covers 18 residues. The V end was cut by 0 bases, the J end by 0 bases, with 15 bases between. Here the CDR3 reads CASSQDRRGFLSGNTIYF. As DNA, the CDR3 is TGTGCCAGCAGCCAAGATAGGCGGGGGTTCCTCTCTGGAAACACCATATATTTT.

The rearrangement joins TRBV25-1 to TRBJ2-5; the D gene is possibly TRBD2 (5 bases). The ends were cut back, 1 base at V and 5 bases at J, with 11 bases in the middle. Per germline, CDR1 MGHDK and CDR2 SYGVNS. The CDR3 runs 14 residues. The CDR3 region is CASSEFGVGETQYF. The CDR3 DNA sequence: TGTGCCAGCAGTGAATTCGGGGTCGGGGAGACCCAGTACTTC.

This clone was counted once. This CDR3 reads CASRVTGVNTEAFF. The CDR3 bases are TGTGCCAGCAGGGTAACCGGGGTGAACACTGAAGCTTTCTTT. This chain links TRBV2 with TRBJ1-1; D gene uncertain. V lost 6 bases, J lost 0 bases, and 11 bases lay in between. CDR3 length: 14 amino acids. The germline gives CDR1 SNHLY, CDR2 FYNNEI.

The chain has TRBV5-4 and TRBJ2-1; 9 bases match TRBD2. The CDR3 runs 16 residues. V gave up 0 bases and J gave up 3 bases; unmatched junction bases: 4. CDR1 is SGHNT and CDR2 is YYREEE in the germline V gene (reference sequence). CDR3 sequence reads: CASSLESSGVYNEQFF. The DNA for the CDR3 is TGTGCCAGCAGCTTGGAGTCTAGCGGGGTCTACAATGAGCAGTTCTTC.

Note on this clone: An end of the junction does not agree with germline; a read error may underlie this. The rearrangement joins TRBV7-7 to TRBJ1-1; no reliable D call. The germline V gene encodes CDR1 SSHAT and CDR2 FNYEAQ (reference sequence). This CDR3 is built from 13 residues. The CDR3 coding sequence is TGTGCTAGCAGCTTAAACGGGAACACTGAAGCTTTCTTT. This sequence encodes CASSLNGNTEAFF.

This chain joins TRBV14 and TRBJ2-3; D is possibly TRBD1 (7 bases). V lost 4 bases to trimming and J lost 5 bases, with 10 bases between them. This CDR3 is built from 13 residues. Looked up from germline, CDR1 is SGHDN and CDR2 is FVKESK. The CDR3 DNA follows: TGTGCCAGCAGCCCAGGGGGGAGAGATACGCAGTATTTT. Protein sequence: CASSPGGRDTQYF.